This T cell receptor beta chain was profiled in a study of T-cell memory formation after mild COVID-19. This clonotype showed up just a few times. MiXCR, applied by TCRdb to the 5' RACE reads, yields one record per CDR3 protein. The data hold about 82,000 distinct CDR3 sequences, with around an eighth observed a single time. Trimming took off 3 bases at V and 2 bases at J, with 12 bases between the two ends. There are 15 residues in the CDR3. Germline V gene data show CDR1 as MGHDK and CDR2 as SYGVNS. The source material was PBMCs or a T cell subset sorted from them (not recorded which). The genes are TRBV25-1 and TRBJ2-3; no clear D. The receptor's source is an adult woman who had mild COVID-19 (a few samples of this study predate the infection). Cell type and time point are not known. CDR3 sequence: CASSEKGPTTDTQYF. In DNA form, the CDR3 reads TGTGCCAGCAGTGAGAAGGGTCCAACCACAGATACGCAGTATTTT.